One sample yielded the 13 T cell receptor beta chains listed below, sequenced in a study of identifying expanded T cells in peripheral blood. The assay was immunoSEQ multiplex PCR, and TCRdb's table has in-frame clones only and misses some. The sample has approximately 85,000 clones, around 90% seen once. The sample consisted of blood. The origin of the receptors is a person aged 18-69 years in good health.

J is TRBJ2-2 and V is TRBV7-7; 7 bases map to TRBD1. The CDR3 consists of 14 residues. With V trimmed by 7 bases and J by 5 bases, 7 bases remained unmatched. Germline CDR1 SSHAT, CDR2 FNYEAQ (reference sequence). The CDR3 DNA reads as TGTGCCAGCAAGCCCGAACAGGGGACCGGGGAGCTGTTTTTT. It is translated as CASKPEQGTGELFF.

V is TRBV19 and J is TRBJ1-6, with 7 positions matching TRBD1. The trim removed 5 bases at V and 9 bases at J, leaving 13 bases unmatched. The CDR3 loop spans 16 amino acids. Germline lookup yields CDR1 LNHDA and CDR2 SQIVND (reference sequence). CDR3 region: CASSPRGNRGSSPLHF. In nucleotides, the CDR3 is TGTGCCAGTAGTCCTAGGGGAAACAGGGGCAGTTCACCCCTCCACTTT.

The chain couples TRBV6-6 to TRBJ1-4; no definite D call. The CDR3 is 16 amino acids. The ends were cut back, 0 bases at V and 4 bases at J, with 12 bases in the middle. Germline CDR1 MNHNY, CDR2 SVGAGI (reference sequence). CDR3 DNA: TGTGCCAGCAGTTACTCGACCACCCCCCATAATGAAAAACTGTTTTTT. Translation: CASSYSTTPHNEKLFF.

This chain uses TRBV7-2 with TRBJ2-5; D is uncertain. This CDR3 spans 15 amino acids. Trimming removed 4 bases at V and 4 bases at J, with 16 bases between. Germline V gene sequence: CDR1 SGHTA, CDR2 FQGNSA. CDR3: CASSSRLIKAETQYF. The CDR3 DNA is TGTGCCAGCAGCTCAAGACTGATCAAGGCAGAGACCCAGTACTTC.

V gene TRBV6-1 combines with J gene TRBJ1-2; a weak D match, TRBD1 (5 bases). Germline V gene sequence: CDR1 MNHNS, CDR2 SASEGT. V shed 3 bases and J shed 4 bases, with 9 bases lying between them. This CDR3 has 13 residues. DNA for the CDR3: TGTGCCAGCAGTGAGATGGGGCTCTATGGCTACACCTTC. This gives the protein CASSEMGLYGYTF.

V is TRBV5-1 and J is TRBJ1-1, with D perhaps TRBD1 (6 bases). V was cut by 4 bases and J by 2 bases, with 18 bases left in between. The CDR3 runs to 16 residues. From germline, CDR1 is SGHRS and CDR2 YFSETQ. DNA of the CDR3: TGCGCCAGCAGCCCCGGAGGGGGGGCGGCCAACACTGAAGCTTTCTTT. Protein sequence: CASSPGGGAANTEAFF.

The J gene is TRBJ1-1, the V gene TRBV2; D unclear. V dropped 8 bases and J dropped 8 bases, with 21 bases sitting between them. Germline CDR1 SNHLY, CDR2 FYNNEI. The CDR3 length is 14 residues. The CDR3 nucleotides are TGTGCCAGCGTGCTGAGCGGGGTACGGGAGGAAGCTTTCTTT. It yields the protein CASVLSGVREEAFF.

The chain links TRBV4-2 to TRBJ2-3; 7 bases fit TRBD1. The CDR3 is 16 amino acids. The V segment lost 0 bases and the J segment 4 bases; nucleotides outside the gene matches: 7. Germline CDR1 is LGHNA and CDR2 is YNFKEQ. Here the CDR3 DNA reads TGTGCCAGCAGCCAAGATTCTCGGCAGGGGGCAGATACGCAGTATTTT. Translation gives CASSQDSRQGADTQYF.

V usage is TRBV11-2 and J usage is TRBJ1-2, with D perhaps matching TRBD1 (5 bases). The CDR3 extends over 12 amino acids. CDR1 is SGHAT and CDR2 is FQNNGV in the germline V gene. V lost 10 bases to trimming and J lost 6 bases, with 15 bases between them. CDR3 sequence (DNA): TGTGCCACCCAACAGGCTGCTGATGGCTACACCTTC. Translating it yields CATQQAADGYTF.

The chain links TRBV6-5 to TRBJ1-5, with TRBD1 matching 12 bases. With 4 bases clipped from V and 5 bases from J, the junction kept 3 bases outside the gene matches. The CDR3 runs 15 residues. Germline CDR1 MNHEY, CDR2 SVGAGI. Here the CDR3 DNA reads TGTGCCAGCAGTTCGGGACAGGGGGCTGATCAGCCCCAGCATTTT. Its protein product is CASSSGQGADQPQHF.

The V gene is TRBV7-8, the J gene TRBJ2-5, with 10 bases fitting TRBD1. With 5 bases clipped from V and 5 bases from J, the junction kept 11 bases outside the gene matches. The CDR3 runs to 16 residues. The V gene's germline CDR1 is SGHVS and CDR2 FQNEAQ. CDR3 sequence (DNA): TGTGCCAGCAGCAAGTCCGGGACAGGGGTGGGGGAGACCCAGTACTTC. It translates to CASSKSGTGVGETQYF.

J is TRBJ1-2 and V is TRBV13, with 11 bases identical to TRBD1. V was clipped by 5 bases and J by 6 bases; unmatched bases: 5. CDR3 length: 14 residues. CDR1 is PRHDT and CDR2 is FYEKMQ in the germline V gene (reference sequence). The CDR3 DNA follows: TGTGCCAGCAGCGAGGGACAGGGGGTTGATGGCTACACCTTC. It is translated as CASSEGQGVDGYTF.

Only a few counts were recorded for this clone. The chain has TRBV6-5 and TRBJ2-3; no clear D gene. Germline loops: CDR1 MNHEY, CDR2 SVGAGI. This CDR3 has 15 amino acids. V was shortened by 6 bases and J by 4 bases, with 17 bases between the two germline ends. This chain's CDR3 is CASSQLGSRPDTQYF. In DNA form, the CDR3 reads TGTGCCAGCAGCCAGTTAGGTAGCCGGCCAGATACGCAGTATTTT.